This section outlines one T cell receptor (beta chain) sequence together with its context. As yet, its antigen is unknown. The CDR3 has 13 amino acids. Per germline, CDR1 MNHNS and CDR2 SASEGT. V lost 4 bases, J lost 4 bases, and 8 bases lay in between. Chemo-refractory metastatic non-small-cell lung cancer patients received focal radiation with ipilimumab CTLA-4 blockade. This record belongs to a study of radiotherapy plus CTLA-4 blockade in lung cancer. Study in general: Objective responses were documented in around 19% of patients, with disease control in about 28%.

Study results and limitations: Peripheral blood showed expansion of tumor-derived TCR clones after radiotherapy and ipilimumab.

TCRdb's table, derived via immunoSEQ multiplex PCR, lists solely in-frame clones and lacks some. The data show tens of thousands of clones, about 75% seen once. This rearrangement joins TRBV6-1 to TRBJ2-1; D uncertain. The sequencing used peripheral blood, collected from a patient treated with radiotherapy plus ipilimumab. The TCR was taken from a human donor with non-small cell lung cancer that progressed on radiotherapy plus ipilimumab. CDR3 DNA: TGTGCCAGCAGTGGGGAAGGGTACAATGAGCAGTTCTTC. Its translation: CASSGEGYNEQFF.